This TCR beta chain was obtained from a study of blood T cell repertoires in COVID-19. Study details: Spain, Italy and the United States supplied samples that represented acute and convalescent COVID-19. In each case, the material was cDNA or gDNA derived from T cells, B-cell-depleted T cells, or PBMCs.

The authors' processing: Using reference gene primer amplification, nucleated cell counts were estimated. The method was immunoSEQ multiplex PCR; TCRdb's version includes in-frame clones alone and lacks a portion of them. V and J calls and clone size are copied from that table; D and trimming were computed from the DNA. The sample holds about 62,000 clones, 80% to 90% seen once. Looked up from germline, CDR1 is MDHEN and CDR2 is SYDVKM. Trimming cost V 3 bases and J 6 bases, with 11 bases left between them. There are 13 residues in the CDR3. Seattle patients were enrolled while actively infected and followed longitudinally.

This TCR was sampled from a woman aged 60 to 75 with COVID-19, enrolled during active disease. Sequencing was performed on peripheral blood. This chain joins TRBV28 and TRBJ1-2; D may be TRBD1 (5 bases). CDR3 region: CASSLPGKDGYTF. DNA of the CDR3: TGTGCCAGCAGTTTGCCAGGGAAGGATGGCTACACCTTC.